A single sample gave rise to the 17 T cell receptor beta chains below, sequenced in a study of technical replicates of blood from several donors. Generated by immunoSEQ multiplex PCR, the TCRdb table keeps only in-frame clones and is missing some. The table shows about 94,000 clones, with almost 96% occurring only once. The sequencing sample was made of T cells isolated from PBMCs. These receptors all come from a human donor in good health.

This rearrangement joins TRBV4-2 to TRBJ2-1; 8 bases are a match to TRBD2. V lost 3 bases, J lost 0 bases, and 4 bases stayed unmatched. The CDR3 runs to 16 residues. Germline assignment: CDR1 LGHNA and CDR2 YNFKEQ. CDR3 nucleotides: TGTGCCAGCAGCCACGCCGGGACTAGCTCCTACAATGAGCAGTTCTTC. This encodes CASSHAGTSSYNEQFF.

The gene calls are TRBV15 and TRBJ2-5, with a possible D match to TRBD2 (7 bases). Trimming shortened V by 3 bases and J by 5 bases, and 16 bases separated the two germline ends. Germline values: CDR1 LNHNV, CDR2 YYDKDF (reference sequence). CDR3 length: 15 amino acids. CDR3 sequence (DNA): TGTGCCACCAGCAGGGGGGCGGGAGTTGGTGAGACCCAGTACTTC. Translating gives CATSRGAGVGETQYF.

Of note for this clone: One end of the junction fails to match germline, which may point to a read error. The J gene is TRBJ1-6, the V gene TRBV7-9; D is unresolved. The CDR3 runs 13 residues. CDR1 SEHNR and CDR2 FQNEAQ come from the germline V gene (reference sequence). CDR3 in DNA: TGTGCCAGCAGATTAGACGGTAATTCACCCCTCCACTTT. Its protein product is CASRLDGNSPLHF.

CDR3 protein: CASRILTDTQYF. DNA of the CDR3: TGTGCCAGCAGAATTCTAACAGATACGCAGTATTTT. The V and J genes are TRBV27 and TRBJ2-3; D not resolved. Trimming pared 6 bases from V and 3 bases from J, leaving 7 bases between. CDR3 length: 12 residues. CDR1 MNHEY and CDR2 SMNVEV come from the germline V gene (reference sequence).

There are a few counts of this clone. V usage is TRBV7-6 and J usage is TRBJ2-1, with a weak D call TRBD1 (5 bases). Trimming stripped 5 bases from V and 2 bases from J, with 7 bases between. Germline V CDR1 and CDR2: SGHVS, FNYEAQ. The CDR3 is made up of 13 amino acids. In DNA, the CDR3 is TGTGCCAGCAGCCCGGACACCTACAATGAGCAGTTCTTC. Protein product: CASSPDTYNEQFF.

V and J are TRBV5-3 and TRBJ1-2; D ambiguous. TRBV5-3 is marked as an open reading frame, function uncertain. Trimming took off 4 bases at V and 0 bases at J, with 16 bases between the two ends. The CDR3 consists of 16 residues. CDR3 nucleotides: TGTGCCAGAAGCCCCGGGAGGGCTGGAGCTAACTATGGCTACACCTTC. Translated: CARSPGRAGANYGYTF.

Written as DNA, the CDR3 is TGTGCCAGCAGCAAACCGGGACAGGGGGCTTTTCGGCAGTTCTTC. Translating it yields CASSKPGQGAFRQFF. The chain links TRBV21-1 to TRBJ2-1; TRBD1, the table's D call, lacks a check against the DNA. TRBV21-1 is deemed a pseudogene. The length of the CDR3 is 15 residues.

This chain connects TRBV2 to TRBJ2-3; 7 nucleotides line up with TRBD1. Germline V gene sequence: CDR1 SNHLY, CDR2 FYNNEI. CDR3 length: 15 amino acids. Germline trimming cut 5 bases from V and 8 bases from J; bases unmatched to any gene: 13. The chain's CDR3 is CASSSRQGEQGTQYF. The CDR3 coding sequence is TGTGCCAGCAGTTCACGACAGGGCGAGCAGGGTACGCAGTATTTT.

This clone was recorded only once. V gene TRBV9 combines with J gene TRBJ2-5; 7 bases agree with TRBD2. The CDR3 consists of 15 residues. The J segment lost 1 base and the V segment lost 0 bases, leaving 3 bases of the junction unmatched. CDR1 and CDR2 (germline): SGDLS, YYNGEE. The CDR3 loop is CASSVAAGRQETQYF. DNA of the CDR3: TGTGCCAGCAGCGTAGCAGCGGGACGCCAAGAGACCCAGTACTTC.

V usage is TRBV7-9 and J usage is TRBJ1-2; 10 nucleotides line up with TRBD1. Germline values: CDR1 SEHNR, CDR2 FQNEAQ (reference sequence). V gave up 4 bases and J gave up 4 bases; unmatched junction bases: 3. The CDR3 runs 14 residues. The CDR3 bases are TGTGCCAGCAGCTCGGGACAGGGGATCTATGGCTACACCTTC. Its translation: CASSSGQGIYGYTF. Supplemented by reference TRBV7-9 and TRBJ1-2, the full variable domain reads DTGVSQNPRHKITKRGQNVTFRCDPISEHNRLYWYRQTLGQGPEFLTYFQNEAQLEKSRLLSDRFSAERPKGSFSTLEIQRTEQGDSAMYLCASSSGQGIYGYTFGSGTRLTVV.

The rearrangement joins TRBV29-1 to TRBJ2-1; 10 bases are a match to TRBD2. J lost 9 bases, V lost 3 bases, and 8 bases had no gene match. There are 14 residues in the CDR3. Per germline, CDR1 SQVTM and CDR2 ANQGSEA. The CDR3 protein is CSVDPSGRAAEQFF. The DNA of the CDR3 is TGCAGCGTTGATCCCAGCGGGAGGGCCGCTGAGCAGTTCTTC.

This chain uses TRBV11-2 with TRBJ2-5, with a weak D call TRBD1 (6 bases). Germline V gene lookup returns CDR1 SGHAT and CDR2 FQNNGV. Trimming took 5 bases from V and 5 from J, leaving 18 bases between them. The CDR3 consists of 15 residues. The CDR3 loop is CASSDWGTGLETQYF. The DNA of the CDR3 is TGTGCCAGCAGCGACTGGGGCACAGGGCTGGAGACCCAGTACTTC.

This clone was observed once. The V call is TRBV6-1, the J call TRBJ2-7; 8 bases align to TRBD1. Germline V gene data show CDR1 as MNHNS and CDR2 as SASEGT. The CDR3 is made up of 14 amino acids. The junction had 12 bases not matched to a gene; V was cut back by 10 bases and J by 4 bases. The chain's CDR3 is CATQNIGQGYEQYF. As DNA, the CDR3 is TGTGCCACCCAGAACATCGGACAGGGTTACGAGCAGTACTTC.

The V call is TRBV10-1, the J call TRBJ2-2; 10 bases are shared with TRBD1. Trimming at V came to 0 bases and at J to 6 bases, leaving 4 bases not matched to a gene. CDR1 is WNHNN, CDR2 SYGVQD, per germline (reference sequence). The CDR3 length is 16 residues. The CDR3 DNA reads TGCGCCAGCAGTGAGTCTAAGGGGACAGGGGCCGGGGAGCTGTTTTTT. As protein: CASSESKGTGAGELFF.

The chain combines TRBV25-1 with TRBJ1-6; D is unresolved. In germline, CDR1 is MGHDK, CDR2 SYGVNS. Trimming pared 6 bases from V and 0 bases from J, leaving 9 bases between. The CDR3 has 15 amino acids. The CDR3 loop is CASSSTSSYNSPLHF. The CDR3 DNA sequence: TGTGCCAGCAGCAGTACCAGCTCCTATAATTCACCCCTCCACTTT.

The CDR3, as DNA: TGTGCCAGCAGCCTGAGGCAGAATGAAAAACTGTTTTTT. Protein product: CASSLRQNEKLFF. The chain is built from TRBV27 and TRBJ1-4; D is unresolved. Deletions cut 6 bases from V and 5 bases from J, with 10 bases between. The germline V gene has CDR1 MNHEY and CDR2 SMNVEV (reference sequence). The CDR3 consists of 13 residues.

The chain combines TRBV9 with TRBJ2-3, with D perhaps TRBD1 (5 bases). Germline CDR1 reads SGDLS; CDR2 reads YYNGEE. V was clipped by 1 base and J by 2 bases, with 14 bases between them. There are 16 residues in the CDR3. The CDR3 bases are TGTGCCAGCAGCGTAAGGGGATCCACACACACAGATACGCAGTATTTT. Its translation: CASSVRGSTHTDTQYF.